This TCR beta chain was captured by sequencing in a study of breast tumors, draining lymph nodes, adjacent tissues. Study-level points and caveats: That most tumor T cells come from lymph nodes remained unproven. The data were judged consistent with most tumor T cells coming from lymph node and expanding in tumor.

Many counts were recorded for this clonotype. Antigen unknown. This CDR3 is 13 amino acids long. Germline CDR1 reads DFQATT; CDR2 reads SNEGSKA (reference sequence). V was pared by 3 bases and J by 4 bases, with 12 bases between. Axillary draining lymph nodes of breast cancer patients supplied the node samples. TCRdb fed the multiplex PCR reads into MiXCR, producing one record per CDR3 protein. The sample holds 100,000 to 150,000 distinct CDR3 sequences, less than 20% seen once. The chain has TRBV20-1 and TRBJ1-2, with TRBD1 as a possible D gene (5 bases). The material sequenced was axillary lymph node tissue. The source is a female donor with breast cancer. Some clones in this sample may be carry-over from other donors' samples. CDR3 DNA: TGCAGTGCTAGGGGGGACGGACTCTATGGCTACACCTTC. Translated, it gives CSARGDGLYGYTF.